This T cell receptor beta chain comes out of a study of blood T cell repertoires in COVID-19. Study context: Acute and convalescent COVID-19 samples came from the United States, Italy and Spain.

The Seattle patients joined while their infection was active and were tracked longitudinally afterward. Profiled with immunoSEQ multiplex PCR; TCRdb holds only in-frame clones, not every one. The repertoire has about 62,000 clones, around 87% of them found once; the top ten carry about a sixth. The table lists this clone with a few counts. The origin of this receptor is a woman in her sixties with COVID-19, enrolled during active disease. The material sequenced was peripheral blood.

The CDR3 loop reads CASSPMDRGTEAFF. CDR3 nucleotide sequence: TGTGCCAGCTCACCCATGGACAGGGGAACTGAAGCTTTCTTT. This rearrangement joins TRBV18 to TRBJ1-1; TRBD1 matches at 9 bases. The CDR3 has 14 residues. Trimming took 3 bases from V and 5 from J; bases not matched to a gene: 4. Germline V lookup: CDR1 KGHSH, CDR2 LQKENI.